One and the same sample provided the 8 T cell receptor beta chains below, sequenced in a study of cytomegalovirus exposure and HLA in healthy donors. In the PCR, 60 Vbeta and 13 Jbeta primers were used. Some clones are missing from TCRdb's copy, which holds only in-frame ones; the method was immunoSEQ multiplex PCR. The profile covers 120,000 or so clones, with roughly 15% appearing a single time and approximately 2.9% taken by the ten largest. Input material: PBMCs. The receptors shown here come from a female donor in good health and CMV-seropositive.

This clone was observed a few times. J is TRBJ1-1 and V is TRBV2; D is uncertain. V lost 5 bases to trimming and J lost 3 bases, with 13 bases between them. This CDR3 is 14 amino acids long. Germline-derived CDR1 and CDR2 are SNHLY and FYNNEI. CDR3: CASSNTGGDTEAFF. The CDR3 DNA reads TGTGCCAGCAGTAACACGGGAGGCGACACTGAAGCTTTCTTT.

This clone was observed a single time. The chain joins TRBV4-3 to TRBJ2-7; D is perhaps TRBD2 (6 bases). Germline CDR1 is LGHNA and CDR2 is YSLEER. CDR3 length: 15 residues. Trimming took 2 bases from V and 2 from J, leaving 13 bases between them. CDR3: CASSQLWRGAYEQYF. DNA of the CDR3: TGCGCCAGCAGCCAACTATGGAGGGGAGCCTACGAGCAGTACTTC.

The V call is TRBV30, the J call TRBJ2-7; 9 nucleotides align to TRBD2. After removal of 4 bases from V and 0 bases from J, the junction contained 7 bases not matched to a gene. The CDR3 extends over 15 amino acids. Germline-derived CDR1 and CDR2 are GTSNPN and SVGIG (reference sequence). The CDR3: CAWTRTSVYSYEQYF. CDR3 DNA: TGTGCCTGGACCCGGACTAGCGTCTACTCCTACGAGCAGTACTTC.

The V gene is TRBV4-3, the J gene TRBJ1-5; 8 bases match TRBD1. This CDR3 has 15 amino acids. Germline CDR1 is LGHNA and CDR2 is YSLEER. J was trimmed by 5 bases and V by 3 bases; bases with no gene match: 6. The CDR3 bases are TGCGCCAGCAGCCATGTATACAGGGGGGATCAGCCCCAGCATTTT. Translation gives CASSHVYRGDQPQHF.

A few counts support this clone. The chain couples TRBV27 to TRBJ2-2; D is unresolved. Germline V gene data show CDR1 as MNHEY and CDR2 as SMNVEV (reference sequence). The germline V and J ends were trimmed by 2 bases and 4 bases, with 8 bases remaining between them. The CDR3 is made up of 14 amino acids. In DNA form, the CDR3 reads TGTGCCAGCAGTTTAACCGGAGCCACCGGGGAGCTGTTTTTT. It codes for CASSLTGATGELFF.

CDR3 DNA sequence: TGTGCCAGCAGCTTAACTGGACAGGGAGGCGAGCAGTACTTC. Amino acid sequence: CASSLTGQGGEQYF. The genes are TRBV7-3 and TRBJ2-7; the match to TRBD1 covers 8 bases. Trimming took 0 bases from V and 6 from J; bases not matched to a gene: 4. Germline V gene data show CDR1 as SGHTA and CDR2 as FQGTGA. The CDR3 is 14 residues long.

This clone was recorded a few times. CDR3 protein: CASRAGFQETQYF. CDR3 nucleotide sequence: TGTGCCAGCCGAGCGGGGTTTCAAGAGACCCAGTACTTC. The chain couples TRBV4-2 to TRBJ2-5; the match to TRBD2 covers 7 bases. The CDR3 spans 13 residues. J lost 2 bases, V lost 8 bases, and 5 bases had no gene match. Germline lookup yields CDR1 LGHNA and CDR2 YNFKEQ.

The J gene is TRBJ1-6, the V gene TRBV7-2; a possible D gene is TRBD1 (5 bases). Deletions cut 5 bases from V and 5 bases from J, with 13 bases between. Germline V gene sequence: CDR1 SGHTA, CDR2 FQGNSA. The CDR3 contains 15 residues. The CDR3 here is CASSQTWGDNSPLHF. CDR3 nucleotides: TGTGCCAGCAGCCAGACCTGGGGGGATAATTCACCCCTCCACTTT.